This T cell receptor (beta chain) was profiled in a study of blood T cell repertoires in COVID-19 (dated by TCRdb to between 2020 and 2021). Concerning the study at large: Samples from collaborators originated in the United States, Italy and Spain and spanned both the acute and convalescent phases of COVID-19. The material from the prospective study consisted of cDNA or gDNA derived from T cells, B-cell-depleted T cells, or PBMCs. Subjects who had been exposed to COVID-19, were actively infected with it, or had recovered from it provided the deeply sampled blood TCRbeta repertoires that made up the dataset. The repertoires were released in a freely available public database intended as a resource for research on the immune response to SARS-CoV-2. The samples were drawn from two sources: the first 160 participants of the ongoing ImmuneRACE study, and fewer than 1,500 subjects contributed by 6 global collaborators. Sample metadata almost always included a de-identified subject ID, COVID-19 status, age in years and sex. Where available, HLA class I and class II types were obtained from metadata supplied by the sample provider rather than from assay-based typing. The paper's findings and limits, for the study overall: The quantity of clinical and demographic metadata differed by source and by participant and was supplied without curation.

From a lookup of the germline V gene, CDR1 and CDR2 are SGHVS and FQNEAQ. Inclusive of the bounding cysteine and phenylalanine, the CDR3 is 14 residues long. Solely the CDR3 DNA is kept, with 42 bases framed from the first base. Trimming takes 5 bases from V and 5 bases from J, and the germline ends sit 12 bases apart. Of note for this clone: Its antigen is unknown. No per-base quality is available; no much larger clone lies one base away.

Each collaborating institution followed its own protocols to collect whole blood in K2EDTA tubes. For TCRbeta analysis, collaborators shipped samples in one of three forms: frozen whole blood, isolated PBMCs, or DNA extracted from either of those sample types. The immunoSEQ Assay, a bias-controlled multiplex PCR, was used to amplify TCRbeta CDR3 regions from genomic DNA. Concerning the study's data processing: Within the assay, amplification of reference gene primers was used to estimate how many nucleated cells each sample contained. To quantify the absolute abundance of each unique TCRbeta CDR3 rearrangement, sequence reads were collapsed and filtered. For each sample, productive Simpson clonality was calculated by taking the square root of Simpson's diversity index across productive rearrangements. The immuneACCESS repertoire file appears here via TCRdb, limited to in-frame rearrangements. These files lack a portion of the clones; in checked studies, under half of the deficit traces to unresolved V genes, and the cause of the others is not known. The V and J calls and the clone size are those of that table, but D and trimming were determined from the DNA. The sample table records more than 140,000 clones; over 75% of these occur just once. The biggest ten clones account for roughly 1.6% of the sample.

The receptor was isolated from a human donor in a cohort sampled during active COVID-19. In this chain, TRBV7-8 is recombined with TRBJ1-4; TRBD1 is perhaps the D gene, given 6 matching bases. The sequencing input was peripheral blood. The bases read TGTGCCAGCAGCCCCCGGGACATCAATGAAAAACTGTTTTTT. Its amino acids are CASSPRDINEKLFF.